This T cell receptor (beta chain) was recovered during a study of human T cells and chemical hapten exposure. About the research overall: Patients, predominantly female, presented with alopecia areata, totalis or universalis.

TCRdb re-called the RACE reads with MiXCR, one entry per CDR3 protein. The sample yields about 110,000 distinct CDR3 sequences, roughly an eighth seen once. This CDR3 has 13 residues. The germline V gene has CDR1 SGHAT and CDR2 FQDESV (reference sequence). Trimming stripped 0 bases from V and 4 bases from J, with 7 bases between. As for time point: pre-sensitization, week 0. As for treatment: therapeutic diphenylcyclopropenone sensitization with weekly scalp DPC. The material was whole blood, obtained in connection with sensitization to the hapten diphenylcyclopropenone (DPC). The rearrangement joins TRBV11-1 to TRBJ2-7; D unclear. The sequence was collected from a woman aged 50 to 60 with alopecia areata. Some clones in this sample may be carry-over from other donors' samples. The CDR3 DNA follows: TGTGCCAGCAGCTTAGCGATCGCATACGAGCAGTACTTC. This encodes CASSLAIAYEQYF.